This is a list of T cell receptor beta chains from one sample in a study of blood T cell repertoires in COVID-19. The assay was immunoSEQ multiplex PCR, and TCRdb's table has in-frame clones only and misses some. This repertoire shows approximately 300,000 clones, around 90% found once; its top ten account for approximately 0.98%. Sequenced: peripheral blood. These receptors were taken from a woman in her forties with COVID-19, enrolled during active disease. Each CDR3 is given with its conserved first and last residue. A D gene is named only where the DNA matches it firmly. Size values are once, few and many counts, or a class for expanded clones, and some rows have none.

D gene	clone size	J gene	V gene	CDR3 protein	CDR3 DNA
NA	NA	TRBJ1-1	TRBV3-1/TRBV3-2	CASSQVEPGVNTEAFF	TGTGCCAGCAGCCAAGTCGAGCCCGGGGTGAACACTGAAGCTTTCTTT
TRBD1	NA	TRBJ1-1	TRBV9	CASQGAGEAFF	TGTGCCAGCCAGGGGGCAGGTGAAGCTTTCTTT
NA	NA	TRBJ1-1	TRBV4-1	CASSQVQGGTEAFF	TGCGCCAGCAGCCAAGTTCAGGGAGGCACTGAAGCTTTCTTT
TRBD2	NA	TRBJ2-3	TRBV12-3/TRBV12-4	CASGDYRTDTQYF	TGTGCCAGCGGGGACTACCGCACAGATACGCAGTATTTT
NA	NA	TRBJ1-1	TRBV18	CASGGGNTEAFF	TGTGCCAGCGGGGGGGGGAACACTGAAGCTTTCTTT
NA	NA	TRBJ1-1	TRBV6-5	CASRPLFGGSTEAFF	TGTGCCAGCAGACCTCTTTTTGGAGGCAGCACTGAAGCTTTCTTT
TRBD2	NA	TRBJ2-1	TRBV13	CASSLGTSGRSQFF	TGTGCCAGCAGCTTGGGGACTAGCGGGAGGAGTCAGTTCTTC
NA	once	TRBJ1-1	TRBV10-3	CATLRGGTEAFF	TGTGCCACCCTCCGGGGTGGCACTGAAGCTTTCTTT
NA	NA	TRBJ1-2	TRBV27	CASSREGISYGYTF	TGTGCCAGCAGTCGGGAGGGTATTAGTTATGGCTACACCTTC
TRBD1	NA	TRBJ2-3	TRBV5-1	CASRGTGSADTQYF	TGCGCCAGCAGGGGGACAGGGTCCGCAGATACGCAGTATTTT
TRBD1	NA	TRBJ2-1	TRBV5-1	CASSSGTGAVEQFF	TGCGCCAGCAGCTCCGGGACAGGGGCGGTTGAGCAGTTCTTC
NA	NA	TRBJ2-7	TRBV27	CASSTPAEGPYEQYF	TGTGCCAGCAGTACCCCCGCGGAGGGCCCCTACGAGCAGTACTTC
NA	NA	TRBJ1-1	TRBV7-2	CASSLSTYTEAFF	TGTGCCAGCAGCTTGTCCACTTACACTGAAGCTTTCTTT
TRBD1	NA	TRBJ1-1	TRBV23-1	CASGSQGANTEAFF	TGCGCCAGCGGCTCACAGGGGGCGAACACTGAAGCTTTCTTT
NA	once	TRBJ2-1	TRBV5-4	CASSLEREGGEQFF	TGTGCCAGCAGCTTAGAGCGGGAAGGGGGTGAGCAGTTCTTC
TRBD1	NA	TRBJ2-3	TRBV3-1/TRBV3-2	CASSQDYARTGGAVTDTQYF	TGTGCCAGCAGCCAAGATTATGCAAGGACAGGGGGCGCGGTAACAGATACGCAGTATTTT
NA	NA	TRBJ1-5	TRBV23-1	CASSQSAFLDSTGNSNQPQHF	TGCGCCAGCAGTCAATCGGCCTTTCTCGACAGCACCGGCAATAGCAATCAGCCCCAGCATTTT
TRBD1	NA	TRBJ2-4	TRBV11-2	CASSPLDRGRENIQYF	TGTGCCAGCAGCCCCCTGGACAGGGGCCGGGAGAACATTCAGTACTTC
NA	NA	TRBJ2-3	TRBV6-5	CASRLRTTDTQYF	TGTGCCAGCAGACTGCGCACGACAGATACGCAGTATTTT
TRBD1	NA	TRBJ1-1	TRBV7-9	CASNDREYTEAFF	TGTGCCAGCAATGACAGGGAGTACACTGAAGCTTTCTTT
TRBD1	NA	TRBJ2-3	TRBV6-2/TRBV6-3	CASSYTTGATDTQYF	TGTGCCAGCAGTTACACGACAGGGGCCACAGATACGCAGTATTTT
TRBD2	once	TRBJ2-2	TRBV3-1/TRBV3-2	CASSHPGLAGRRATGELFF	TGTGCCAGCAGCCACCCGGGACTAGCGGGAAGGCGCGCCACCGGGGAGCTGTTTTTT
NA	NA	TRBJ1-2	TRBV6-5	CASISNEGESYTF	TGTGCCAGCATTTCAAATGAGGGGGAATCCTACACCTTC
NA	NA	TRBJ2-1	TRBV27	CASRVSLQLLYDYNEQFF	TGTGCCAGCAGGGTTTCATTGCAGTTATTATACGACTACAATGAGCAGTTCTTC
TRBD2	NA	TRBJ2-3	TRBV10-3	CAISIGGDTQYF	TGTGCCATCAGTATCGGGGGGGATACGCAGTATTTT
NA	NA	TRBJ1-6	TRBV12-3/TRBV12-4	CASSSGVGSPLHF	TGTGCCAGCAGTTCAGGGGTTGGATCACCCCTCCACTTT
NA	NA	TRBJ2-2	TRBV27	CASSFSGDFGGELFF	TGTGCCAGCAGTTTCTCGGGAGACTTCGGCGGGGAGCTGTTTTTT